Listed below are T cell receptor beta chains from one sample, sequenced in a study of control samples from healthy donors and cancer patients. Clones were sequenced by immunoSEQ multiplex PCR, and TCRdb holds only the in-frame ones, with some missing. This sample has 50,000 to 75,000 clones, with around 85% found just once. The sample consisted of blood. These receptor sequences come from a man between 40 and 49 years old in good health. CDR3s include the opening cysteine and the closing phenylalanine or tryptophan. The D gene is left open where the match is weak. Clone size is shown for a subset of rows, as once, few, many or a class of expanded clone.

abundance,d_gene,v_gene,j_gene,CDR3nt,CDR3aa
NA,NA,TRBV14,TRBJ2-5,TGTGCCAGCAGCCAAGATGCAGGGGTCCAAGAGACCCAGTACTTC,CASSQDAGVQETQYF
NA,TRBD1,TRBV6-5,TRBJ1-1,TGTGCCAGCAGTTACCTCAGACAGGGAATGAACACTGAAGCTTTCTTT,CASSYLRQGMNTEAFF
NA,TRBD1,TRBV7-6,TRBJ1-4,TGTGCCAGCAGCTCGACCGGGACAGGGTTGCAGGAAAAACTGTTTTTT,CASSSTGTGLQEKLFF
NA,NA,TRBV6-5,TRBJ1-4,TGTGCCAGCAGGGTTTGGAGAAATGAAAAACTGTTTTTT,CASRVWRNEKLFF
NA,NA,TRBV9,TRBJ1-2,TGTGCCAGCGGCACCGGGTATGGCTACACCTTC,CASGTGYGYTF
few,TRBD2,TRBV6-6,TRBJ2-1,TGTGCCAGCAGTTACGAGACTAGCGTCAGTGAGCAGTTCTTC,CASSYETSVSEQFF
NA,NA,TRBV2,TRBJ2-3,TGTGCCACACAGGCGTTAAGGGATACGCAGTATTTT,CATQALRDTQYF
once,TRBD1,TRBV6-6,TRBJ1-1,TGTGCCAGCAACAAGGGACAGGACAACACTGAAGCTTTCTTT,CASNKGQDNTEAFF
NA,NA,TRBV28,TRBJ1-1,TGTGCCAGCAGTTTGTGGCAGGGAGTCACTGAAGCTTTCTTT,CASSLWQGVTEAFF
NA,NA,TRBV7-9,TRBJ2-5,TGTGCCAGCAGTTCGGACGAGGATCGGACCCAGTACTTC,CASSSDEDRTQYF
NA,NA,TRBV12-5,TRBJ1-1,TGTGCTAGTGGCCTAAACTTGGGGGGTACTGAAGCTTTCTTT,CASGLNLGGTEAFF
NA,NA,TRBV19,TRBJ1-1,TGTGCCAGTAGTAAGCAGGAGAACACTGAAGCTTTCTTT,CASSKQENTEAFF
NA,NA,TRBV3-1/TRBV3-2,TRBJ2-5,TGTGCCAGCAGCCAAGTACGGGGAGGTGGGGAGACCCAGTACTTC,CASSQVRGGGETQYF
NA,NA,TRBV27,TRBJ1-2,TGTGCCAGCAGTTCTCTGGCGAGGCGCTCTTTGGGTGGCTACACCTTC,CASSSLARRSLGGYTF
NA,NA,TRBV18,TRBJ2-3,TGTGCCAGCTCATGGGGTAGCGTATCTAGCACAGATACGCAGTATTTT,CASSWGSVSSTDTQYF
NA,NA,TRBV11-2,TRBJ2-3,TGTGCCAGCAGCTTAAGGAATGACGGTACGCAGTATTTT,CASSLRNDGTQYF
few,TRBD1,TRBV18,TRBJ1-5,TGTGCCAGCTCACCATCATGGACAGGGGATAGCAATCAGCCCCAGCATTTT,CASSPSWTGDSNQPQHF